This T cell receptor beta chain is from a study of blood T cell repertoires in COVID-19. Study background: The cDNA or gDNA used as material had been derived from T cells, B-cell-depleted T cells, or PBMCs.

Study processing details: Researchers report that nucleated cell counts were estimated from reference gene primer amplification. The data were produced by immunoSEQ multiplex PCR, yet TCRdb's version contains in-frame clones alone and is incomplete. The DNA was the basis for D and trimming; V, J and clone size are from that table. The sample contains 260,000 or so clones, around 90% of which appear only once. This CDR3 is built from 18 residues. Unmatched junction bases numbered 14, after V lost 3 bases and J lost 5 bases. CDR1 and CDR2 from the germline V gene are LGHNT and FRNRAP. The rearrangement joins TRBV12-5 to TRBJ2-5; 11 positions agree with TRBD2. The source is a man younger than 30 with active or convalescent COVID-19. Input material: peripheral blood. The CDR3 DNA follows: TGTGCTAGTGGTTTTGGTTTTTTAGCGGGGGGGCGTCAGGAGACCCAGTACTTC. It specifies CASGFGFLAGGRQETQYF. Full variable domain (outside the CDR3, taken from reference TRBV12-5 and TRBJ2-5): DARVTQTPRHKVTEMGQEVTMRCQPILGHNTVFWYRQTMMQGLELLAYFRNRAPLDDSGMPKDRFSAEMPDATLATLKIQPSEPRDSAVYFCASGFGFLAGGRQETQYFGPGTRLLVL.